A single sample gave rise to the 28 T cell receptor beta chains below, sequenced in a study of blood T cells in healthy people across ages. A J-beta primer mix and a sample-barcoded 5' primer were used in a second PCR of about 7 to 12 cycles. TCRdb re-derived calls from the 5' RACE reads in MiXCR, one entry per CDR3 protein. The sample shows approximately 1.5 million distinct CDR3 sequences, approximately 42% of them seen only once. The sequenced sample consisted of blood. The origin of the receptors is a woman in her late teens or twenties in good health.

This clonotype was recorded a few times. The DNA of the CDR3 is TGCAGCGTCCCCTCGAGGGTCCGTGAGACCCAGTACTTC. Translation gives CSVPSRVRETQYF. This chain uses TRBV29-1 with TRBJ2-5; D might be TRBD2 (5 bases). The CDR3 totals 13 residues. Trimming cost V 6 bases and J 5 bases, with 16 bases left between them. Germline V gene data show CDR1 as SQVTM and CDR2 as ANQGSEA.

V usage is TRBV20-1 and J usage is TRBJ1-2; D gene ambiguous. The CDR3 is made up of 15 amino acids. Trimming left V 1 base short and J 5 bases short, with 17 bases between. Germline V gives CDR1 DFQATT, CDR2 SNEGSKA (reference sequence). CDR3 coding DNA: TGCAGTGCTAGAGGGGGTCCGGGATACCAATATGGCTACACCTTC. Protein: CSARGGPGYQYGYTF.

The CDR3 nucleotides read TGCAGCGTTAAGACAGATAGGTACGAGCAGTACTTC. Translation: CSVKTDRYEQYF. This chain uses TRBV29-1 with TRBJ2-7, with D possibly TRBD1 on 5 matching bases. The CDR3 has 12 residues. Germline values: CDR1 SQVTM, CDR2 ANQGSEA. V shed 5 bases and J shed 4 bases, with 12 bases lying between them.

The V and J genes are TRBV4-3 and TRBJ2-7; 8 bases line up with TRBD1. The CDR3 totals 16 residues. CDR1 and CDR2 (germline): LGHNA, YSLEER. V lost 0 bases and J lost 9; bases outside the gene matches: 13. The CDR3 nucleotides read TGCGCCAGCAGCCAAGATCTTCAGGGGGCCCCGCTCAGGCAGTACTTC. Its translation is CASSQDLQGAPLRQYF.

On this clonotype: The junction departs from germline at one end; a sequencing error may be responsible. The chain combines TRBV12-3 or TRBV12-4 with TRBJ2-3; D remains ambiguous. The CDR3 is made up of 17 amino acids. The CDR3 here is CASSLDRISRSTDAQYF. As DNA, the CDR3 is TGTGCCAGCAGTTTAGACAGAATCAGTAGGAGCACAGATGCGCAGTATTTT.

This clonotype was seen a few times. The chain carries TRBV29-1 and TRBJ2-1; D is uncertain. The germline V and J ends were trimmed by 0 bases and 8 bases, with 8 bases remaining between them. Germline V gene data show CDR1 as SQVTM and CDR2 as ANQGSEA. The CDR3 covers 12 residues. This CDR3 reads CSVEDSRDEQFF. In DNA, the CDR3 is TGCAGCGTTGAAGATTCCCGGGATGAGCAGTTCTTC.

This clonotype was recorded a few times. The chain carries TRBV18 and TRBJ1-2; D is unresolved. V was pared by 2 bases and J by 0 bases, with 13 bases between. Germline CDR1 is KGHSH and CDR2 is LQKENI. CDR3 length: 16 amino acids. The CDR3 loop is CASSPTRNRANYGYTF. The CDR3 DNA reads TGTGCCAGCTCACCAACACGGAATCGAGCTAACTATGGCTACACCTTC. The entire variable domain, with the rest obtained from reference TRBV18 and TRBJ1-2, is as follows: NAGVMQNPRHLVRRRGQEARLRCSPMKGHSHVYWYRQLPEEGLKFMVYLQKENIIDESGMPKERFSAEFPKEGPSILRIQQVVRGDSAAYFCASSPTRNRANYGYTFGSGTRLTVV.

This clonotype turned up a few times. J is TRBJ1-1 and V is TRBV9; a weak D match, TRBD1 (6 bases). Germline CDR1 reads SGDLS; CDR2 reads YYNGEE. CDR3 length equals 14 residues. Trimming took off 0 bases at V and 8 bases at J, with 14 bases between the two ends. Here the CDR3 DNA reads TGTGCCAGCAGCGTAGCCGAGGGACATATAGAAGCTTTCTTT. Its translation is CASSVAEGHIEAFF.

The chain recombines TRBV18 with TRBJ1-5; D ambiguous. With 3 bases removed from V and 0 bases from J, the gap between germline ends came to 12 bases. This CDR3 region has 16 residues. CDR1 is KGHSH and CDR2 is LQKENI in the germline V gene. The CDR3 nucleotides read TGTGCCAGCTCACCCCCTGGCCGGTATAGCAATCAGCCCCAGCATTTT. Translating it yields CASSPPGRYSNQPQHF.

V gene TRBV7-2 combines with J gene TRBJ2-1; TRBD2 agrees at 10 bases. J lost 4 bases, V lost 0 bases, and 12 bases had no gene match. This CDR3 spans 19 amino acids. Germline V gene data show CDR1 as SGHTA and CDR2 as FQGNSA. The CDR3 region is CASSLAPPRASGSYNEQFF. The CDR3 DNA follows: TGTGCCAGCAGCTTAGCTCCCCCTAGGGCTAGCGGGAGTTACAATGAGCAGTTCTTC.

This rearrangement joins TRBV20-1 to TRBJ2-1; D is unresolved. The germline V gene encodes CDR1 DFQATT and CDR2 SNEGSKA (reference sequence). V shed 5 bases and J shed 3 bases, with 11 bases lying between them. There are 13 residues in the CDR3. The CDR3 sequence is CSAPRLYYNEQFF. The CDR3 DNA sequence: TGCAGTGCTCCGAGACTGTACTACAATGAGCAGTTCTTC.

In this sample, this clonotype turned up a few times. The rearrangement joins TRBV9 to TRBJ1-2; a possible D gene is TRBD1 (5 bases). The length of the CDR3 is 18 residues. Germline V gene lookup returns CDR1 SGDLS and CDR2 YYNGEE. The ends were cut back, 0 bases at V and 3 bases at J, with 21 bases in the middle. In nucleotides, the CDR3 is TGTGCCAGCAGCGTAGTTTATCGAGCAGGGACGTTGGACTATGGCTACACCTTC. This codes for CASSVVYRAGTLDYGYTF. The whole variable domain, filled in from reference TRBV9 and TRBJ1-2, reads DSGVTQTPKHLITATGQRVTLRCSPRSGDLSVYWYQQSLDQGLQFLIQYYNGEERAKGNILERFSAQQFPDLHSELNLSSLELGDSALYFCASSVVYRAGTLDYGYTFGSGTRLTVV.

This clonotype has just a few counts. The junction departs from germline at one end; a sequencing error may be responsible. The chain combines TRBV7-2 with TRBJ2-1, with TRBD2 matching 12 bases. Germline CDR1 and CDR2: SGHTA and FQGNSA. There are 16 residues in the CDR3. CDR3 in amino acids: CASSLTSGGTYNEQFF. DNA of the CDR3: TGCGCCAGCAGCTTGACTAGCGGGGGAACCTACAATGAGCAGTTCTTC.

The CDR3 region is CASNKDRPGDQPQHF. CDR3 bases: TGTGCCAGCAACAAGGACAGGCCGGGCGATCAGCCCCAGCATTTT. The gene calls are TRBV2 and TRBJ1-5; 7 bases map to TRBD1. CDR3 length: 15 residues. Germline CDR1 and CDR2: SNHLY and FYNNEI. Trimming cost V 7 bases and J 5 bases; bases outside gene matches: 11.

This clonotype came up a few times. V usage is TRBV9 and J usage is TRBJ1-5; D possibly corresponds to TRBD1 (5 bases). The V and J ends lost 0 bases and 5 bases respectively, with 12 bases between them. The V gene's germline CDR1 is SGDLS and CDR2 YYNGEE. This CDR3 has 15 residues. In DNA, the CDR3 is TGTGCCAGCAGCGTAGCAGGGAGGGAGGATCAGCCCCAGCATTTT. It translates to CASSVAGREDQPQHF. Full variable domain (remainder filled in from reference TRBV9 and TRBJ1-5): DSGVTQTPKHLITATGQRVTLRCSPRSGDLSVYWYQQSLDQGLQFLIQYYNGEERAKGNILERFSAQQFPDLHSELNLSSLELGDSALYFCASSVAGREDQPQHFGDGTRLSIL.

This sequence joins TRBV7-9 and TRBJ2-7, with TRBD2 identical over 7 bases. Germline values: CDR1 SEHNR, CDR2 FQNEAQ (reference sequence). The CDR3 length is 13 residues. V lost 5 bases and J lost 3; bases outside the gene matches: 4. The CDR3 here is CASSVRGDYEQYF. In DNA form, the CDR3 reads TGTGCCAGCAGCGTCCGGGGGGACTACGAGCAGTACTTC.

In its sample, this clonotype was seen a few times. V usage is TRBV5-4 and J usage is TRBJ2-3; D gene ambiguous. V was cut by 4 bases and J by 7 bases, with 13 bases left in between. Germline V gene data show CDR1 as SGHNT and CDR2 as YYREEE (reference sequence). The CDR3 spans 13 residues. CDR3 residues: CASSQMGGNTQYF. CDR3 bases: TGTGCCAGCAGCCAAATGGGCGGAAATACGCAGTATTTT.

The J gene is TRBJ2-4, the V gene TRBV6-5; D is perhaps TRBD1 (6 bases). This CDR3 is built from 16 residues. Trimming removed 4 bases at V and 0 bases at J, with 13 bases between. Germline V gene sequence: CDR1 MNHEY, CDR2 SVGAGI. CDR3 residues: CASSSTGSLAKNIQYF. The CDR3 DNA reads as TGTGCCAGCAGTTCCACAGGGAGTCTAGCCAAAAACATTCAGTACTTC.

This clonotype came up a few times. This chain links TRBV25-1 with TRBJ2-1; either TRBD1 or TRBD2 may fit D (5 bases each). In germline, CDR1 is MGHDK, CDR2 SYGVNS. The CDR3 is 14 residues long. Trimming shortened V by 4 bases and J by 10 bases, and 17 bases separated the two germline ends. CDR3 bases: TGTGCCAGCAGTGTACCGGGACCCCGGGTAGAGCAGTTCTTC. Its protein product is CASSVPGPRVEQFF.

The chain recombines TRBV20-1 with TRBJ1-5; D is unclear. CDR3 length: 12 amino acids. CDR1 DFQATT and CDR2 SNEGSKA come from the germline V gene (reference sequence). V dropped 4 bases and J dropped 11 bases, with 15 bases sitting between them. CDR3 amino acids: CSATRVQNSQHF. The CDR3 DNA reads as TGCAGTGCTACCCGGGTCCAAAACTCCCAGCATTTT.

This chain connects TRBV4-3 to TRBJ1-4, with 10 bases that match TRBD1. Germline loops: CDR1 LGHNA, CDR2 YSLEER. V gave up 4 bases and J gave up 5 bases; unmatched junction bases: 7. The CDR3 has 16 residues. The CDR3 DNA reads as TGCGCCAGCAGCCCACAATTGACAGGGGGCAATGAAAAACTGTTTTTT. Its protein product is CASSPQLTGGNEKLFF.

In this sample, this clonotype turned up a few times. The chain links TRBV2 to TRBJ2-1; 13 bases map to TRBD2. CDR1 and CDR2 (germline): SNHLY, FYNNEI. The J segment lost 5 bases and the V segment lost 7 bases, leaving 8 bases of the junction unmatched. The length of the CDR3 is 16 residues. CDR3 DNA sequence: TGTGCCAGCAAAGATGGACTAGCGGGAGTCGACAATGAGCAGTTCTTC. Its protein product is CASKDGLAGVDNEQFF.

The V and J genes are TRBV4-2 and TRBJ2-1; D may correspond to TRBD1 or TRBD2 (5 bases each). Germline V lookup: CDR1 LGHNA, CDR2 YNFKEQ. V was pared by 0 bases and J by 8 bases, with 17 bases between. This CDR3 contains 16 residues. The CDR3 loop is CASSQEVGAAGHEQFF. CDR3 sequence (DNA): TGTGCCAGCAGCCAAGAGGTCGGGGCTGCCGGACATGAGCAGTTCTTC.

This clonotype has a count of ten or more. CDR3 nucleotide sequence: TGTGCCAGCAGCTTAGCTCAAGTGAAGGCAGATACGCAGTATTTT. Translation: CASSLAQVKADTQYF. The V and J genes are TRBV7-2 and TRBJ2-3, with D unclear. Germline V gene sequence: CDR1 SGHTA, CDR2 FQGNSA. V dropped 0 bases and J dropped 4 bases, with 11 bases sitting between them. The CDR3 has 15 residues.

J is TRBJ2-5 and V is TRBV6-2 or TRBV6-3; D is undetermined. Germline V lookup: CDR1 MNHEY, CDR2 SVGEGT. This CDR3 comprises 13 residues. V lost 5 bases, J lost 8 bases, and 15 bases lay in between. Here the CDR3 reads CASSPSGSGTQYF. The DNA of the CDR3 is TGTGCCAGCAGTCCTTCCGGAAGTGGCACCCAGTACTTC.

In its sample, this clonotype was seen a few times. CDR3 region: CSATDRDYGYTF. DNA of the CDR3: TGCAGTGCTACGGACAGGGATTATGGCTACACCTTC. This rearrangement joins TRBV20-1 to TRBJ1-2; 8 bases are a match to TRBD1. J gave up 5 bases and V 4 bases, and 3 bases lay outside the gene matches. Germline V gene lookup returns CDR1 DFQATT and CDR2 SNEGSKA (reference sequence). The CDR3 length is 12 residues.

This clonotype has just a few counts. This chain uses TRBV7-2 with TRBJ2-3; 7 nucleotides line up with TRBD2. V trimming: 5 bases; J trimming: 5 bases; junction bases outside the gene matches: 10. Germline CDR1 and CDR2: SGHTA and FQGNSA. The CDR3 consists of 15 residues. CDR3 nucleotide sequence: TGTGCCAGCAGCCCTGGGACTACCCGGCGAGATACGCAGTATTTT. Residues: CASSPGTTRRDTQYF. Looking up the rest from reference TRBV7-2 and TRBJ2-3 gives the full variable domain: GAGVSQSPSNKVTEKGKDVELRCDPISGHTALYWYRQSLGQGLEFLIYFQGNSAPDKSGLPSDRFSAERTGGSVSTLTIQRTQQEDSAVYLCASSPGTTRRDTQYFGPGTRLTVL.

A remark on this clonotype: At one of its ends the junction is not consistent with the germline gene, which may arise from a read error. The V and J genes are TRBV3-1 and TRBJ2-1; tentatively, D is TRBD1 (5 bases). The germline gives CDR1 LGHDT, CDR2 YNNKEL (reference sequence). This CDR3 is built from 15 residues. The CDR3 DNA follows: TGTACCAGCAGCCACAGGCCCCTAAGCTACAATGAGCAGTTCTTC. Its protein product is CTSSHRPLSYNEQFF.